This T cell receptor beta chain was obtained from a study of early stage breast cancer tumors. For the study at large: Of some 17 invasive breast tumors, twelve were hormone receptor-positive, HER2-negative. Study-wide points: Tumor and normal breast were distinguished via blood comparison in 14 of 16 patients. Enriched TCRB sequences shared across patients were mostly commonly generated sequences.

Each sample had two DNA replicates, about 0.52 ug blood or 1.5 ug tissue. The assay was immunoSEQ multiplex PCR, and TCRdb's table has in-frame clones only and misses some. This sample has about 5,000 clones, with 64% found just once. Germline lookup yields CDR1 SGHDT and CDR2 YYEEEE. The CDR3 sequence is 14 residues long. J was trimmed by 10 bases and V by 4 bases; bases with no gene match: 9. This clone came up a few times. Its antigen is as yet unknown. Sequencing was carried out using breast tumor tissue. The genes are TRBV5-6 and TRBJ2-1; the match to TRBD2 covers 9 bases. The TCR originated in a person aged 45-60 years with breast cancer. CDR3 sequence reads: CASSKAGGLGEQFF. Here the CDR3 DNA reads TGTGCCAGCAGCAAGGCGGGGGGGCTAGGAGAGCAGTTCTTC.